A selection of T cell receptor beta chains follows, all from one sample in a study of T cell repertoires in cytomegalovirus infection. Each CDR3 protein is one row after TCRdb ran MiXCR on the reads. The sample includes roughly 280,000 distinct CDR3 sequences, roughly 13% of them seen just once. Sequencing was performed on PBMCs. These TCRs come from a human donor in good health (CMV status not recorded). Some clones in this sample may be carry-over from other donors' samples. Both conserved end residues are trimmed from each CDR3.

>TRBV12-3/TRBV12-4
ASSFFGGYNEQF
>TRBV20-1
SASLGYEQY
>TRBV7-9
ASSPYGTANTDTQY
>TRBV2
ASRAGLAGGINEQF
>TRBV6-6
ASSRDRPTDQPQR
>TRBV20-1
SASGGGVQPQH
>TRBV27
ASSPDSSLVNQPQH
>TRBV7-2
ASSLVLPEAF
>TRBV7-6
ASSLAGTVNTGELF
>TRBV4-1
ASSQDPPGVVESPLH